In its sample, the clone carrying this T cell receptor (beta chain) was seen once. These data belong to a study of blood T cell repertoires in COVID-19. Assay used: immunoSEQ multiplex PCR; TCRdb lists only in-frame clones, some missing. The repertoire holds 250,000 or so clones, with around 86% as singletons. CDR1 SGHTA and CDR2 FQGNSA come from the germline V gene. V lost 5 bases and J lost 2, with 9 bases in between. The length of the CDR3 is 13 residues. This sequence joins TRBV7-2 and TRBJ2-5; perhaps TRBD1 as D (5 bases). The TCR comes from an older woman with COVID-19, enrolled during active disease. Specimen: peripheral blood. CDR3 protein: CASSGHPQETQYF. In nucleotides, the CDR3 is TGTGCCAGCAGCGGACACCCGCAAGAGACCCAGTACTTC.